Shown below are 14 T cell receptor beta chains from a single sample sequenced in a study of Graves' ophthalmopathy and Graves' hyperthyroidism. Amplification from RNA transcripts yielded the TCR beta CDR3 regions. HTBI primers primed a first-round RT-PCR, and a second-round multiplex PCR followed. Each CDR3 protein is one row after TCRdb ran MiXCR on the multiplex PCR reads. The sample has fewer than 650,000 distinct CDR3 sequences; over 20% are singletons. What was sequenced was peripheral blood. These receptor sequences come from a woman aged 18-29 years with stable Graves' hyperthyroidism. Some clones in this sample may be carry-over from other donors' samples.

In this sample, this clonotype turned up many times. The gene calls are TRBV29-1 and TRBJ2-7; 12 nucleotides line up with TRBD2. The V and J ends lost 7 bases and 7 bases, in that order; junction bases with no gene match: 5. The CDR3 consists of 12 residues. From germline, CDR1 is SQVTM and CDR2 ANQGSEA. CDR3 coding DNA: TGCAGCGCTGGACTAGCGGGAAGGGAGCAGTACTTC. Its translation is CSAGLAGREQYF.

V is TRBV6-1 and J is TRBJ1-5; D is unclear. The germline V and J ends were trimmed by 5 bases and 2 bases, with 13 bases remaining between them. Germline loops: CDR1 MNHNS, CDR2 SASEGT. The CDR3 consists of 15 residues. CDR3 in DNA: TGTGCCAGCAGTCTGGCTCACATGGGCAATCAGCCCCAGCATTTT. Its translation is CASSLAHMGNQPQHF.

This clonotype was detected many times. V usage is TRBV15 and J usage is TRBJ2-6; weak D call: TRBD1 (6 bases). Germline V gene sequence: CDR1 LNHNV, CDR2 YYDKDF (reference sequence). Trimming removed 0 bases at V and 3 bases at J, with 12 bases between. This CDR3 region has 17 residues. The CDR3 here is CATSRDKQGIGANVLTF. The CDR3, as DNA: TGTGCCACCAGCAGAGATAAACAGGGAATTGGGGCCAACGTCCTGACTTTC.

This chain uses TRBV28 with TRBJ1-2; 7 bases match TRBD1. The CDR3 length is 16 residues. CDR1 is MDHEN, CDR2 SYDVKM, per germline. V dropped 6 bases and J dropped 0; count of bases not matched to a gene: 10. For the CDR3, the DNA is TGTGCCAGCAGCCCCGGGACGGGACAGTCTAACTATGGCTACACCTTC. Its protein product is CASSPGTGQSNYGYTF.

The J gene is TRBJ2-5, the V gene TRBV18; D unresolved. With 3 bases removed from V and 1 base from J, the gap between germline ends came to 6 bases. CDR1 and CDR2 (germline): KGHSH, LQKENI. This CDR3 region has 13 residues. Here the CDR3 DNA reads TGTGCCAGCTCACCGCCGACCCAAGAGACCCAGTACTTC. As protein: CASSPPTQETQYF.

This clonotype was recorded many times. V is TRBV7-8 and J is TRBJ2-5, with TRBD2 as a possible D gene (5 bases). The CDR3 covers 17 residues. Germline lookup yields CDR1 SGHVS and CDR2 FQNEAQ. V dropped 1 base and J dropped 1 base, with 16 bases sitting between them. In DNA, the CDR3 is TGTGCCAGCAGCTTAGTGGAAACCCCTAGCAGCCAAGAGACCCAGTACTTC. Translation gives CASSLVETPSSQETQYF.

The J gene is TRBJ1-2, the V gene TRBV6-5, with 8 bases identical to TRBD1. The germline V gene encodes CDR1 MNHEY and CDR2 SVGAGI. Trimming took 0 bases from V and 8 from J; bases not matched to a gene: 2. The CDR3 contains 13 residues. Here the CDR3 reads CASSYSDRDGYTF. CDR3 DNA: TGTGCCAGCAGTTACTCGGACAGGGACGGCTACACCTTC.

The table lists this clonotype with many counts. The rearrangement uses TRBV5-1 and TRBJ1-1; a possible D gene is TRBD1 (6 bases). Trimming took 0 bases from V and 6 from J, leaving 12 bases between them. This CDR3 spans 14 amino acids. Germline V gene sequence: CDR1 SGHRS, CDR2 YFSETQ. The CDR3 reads CASSLDRVIAEAFF. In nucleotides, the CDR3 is TGCGCCAGCAGCTTGGACAGGGTTATCGCTGAAGCTTTCTTT.

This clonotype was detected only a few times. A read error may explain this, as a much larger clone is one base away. The CDR3 DNA is TGCAGCGCTTTGACAGTCATGAACTCTGAAGCTTTCTTT. It specifies CSALTVMNSEAFF. The V and J genes are TRBV29-1 and TRBJ1-1; D is perhaps TRBD1 (5 bases). This CDR3 comprises 13 residues. Germline CDR1 and CDR2: SQVTM and ANQGSEA.

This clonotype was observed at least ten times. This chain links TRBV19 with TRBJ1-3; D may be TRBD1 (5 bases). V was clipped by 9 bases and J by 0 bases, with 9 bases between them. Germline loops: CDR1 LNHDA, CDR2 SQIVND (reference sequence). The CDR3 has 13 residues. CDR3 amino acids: CASKTDSGNTIYF. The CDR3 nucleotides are TGTGCCAGCAAGACAGACTCTGGAAACACCATATATTTT.

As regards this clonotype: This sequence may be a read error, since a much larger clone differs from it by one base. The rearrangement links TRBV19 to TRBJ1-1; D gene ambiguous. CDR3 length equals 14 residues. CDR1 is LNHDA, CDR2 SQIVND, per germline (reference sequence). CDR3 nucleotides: TGTGCCAGTAGTCTGGAGAGATTGAACACTGAATCTTTCTTT. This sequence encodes CASSLERLNTESFF.

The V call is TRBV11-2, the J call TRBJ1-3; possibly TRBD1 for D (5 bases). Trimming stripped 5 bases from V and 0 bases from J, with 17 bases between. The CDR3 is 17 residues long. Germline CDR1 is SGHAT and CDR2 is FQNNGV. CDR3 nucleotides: TGTGCCAGCAGCCGTCCAAACGACAGCCGCTCTGGAAACACCATATATTTT. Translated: CASSRPNDSRSGNTIYF.

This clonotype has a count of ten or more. The CDR3 sequence: CASSQVGQVGPLHF. The DNA of the CDR3 is TGTGCCAGCAGCCAAGTGGGACAGGTTGGACCCCTCCACTTT. The chain recombines TRBV3-1 with TRBJ1-6; 8 bases agree with TRBD1. The V gene end was trimmed by 1 base and the J gene end by 12 bases; junction bases not matched to a gene: 5. Germline loops: CDR1 LGHDT, CDR2 YNNKEL (reference sequence). There are 14 residues in the CDR3.

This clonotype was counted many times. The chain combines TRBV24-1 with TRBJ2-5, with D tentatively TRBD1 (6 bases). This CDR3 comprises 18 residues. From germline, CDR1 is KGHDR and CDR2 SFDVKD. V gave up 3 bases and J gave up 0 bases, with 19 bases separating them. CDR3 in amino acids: CATSDPRGSDRYQETQYF. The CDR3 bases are TGTGCCACCAGTGATCCCCGGGGCAGCGACAGGTACCAAGAGACCCAGTACTTC.